The 30 T cell receptor beta chains below were found in one sample sequenced in a study of blood T cell repertoires in COVID-19 (dated by TCRdb to 2020 to 2022). Library preparation used the immunoSEQ multiplex PCR assay. This immuneACCESS table, as held by TCRdb, lists in-frame sequences with V and J called but not all clones. Of the missing ones, under half trace to an unresolved V gene in checked studies; the others have no known cause. For this sample the table gives about 50,000 clones, of which 80% to 90% were detected only once. The ten most abundant clones make up about 12% of the sample. The sequenced material came from peripheral blood. The receptors were gathered from a human donor with active COVID-19. The donor label of this sample is uncertain.

The J gene is TRBJ2-7, the V gene TRBV19; TRBD1 matches at 7 bases. CDR3 size: 15 residues. The J segment lost 3 bases and the V segment lost 6 bases, leaving 11 bases of the junction unmatched. Germline-derived CDR1 and CDR2 are LNHDA and SQIVND (reference sequence). The CDR3 nucleotides are TGTGCCAGTAGGGACCAGGGACAGTGGGGCTACGAGCAGTACTTC. Its protein is CASRDQGQWGYEQYF.

The count of this clone is one. The J gene is TRBJ2-7, the V gene TRBV28, with 7 nucleotides matching TRBD1. Germline trimming cut 7 bases from V and 3 bases from J; bases unmatched to any gene: 12. This CDR3 has 15 amino acids. Per the germline V gene, CDR1 is MDHEN and CDR2 is SYDVKM. The CDR3 nucleotides read TGTGCCAGCACTCGATCCGGGACAGCCATCTACGAGCAGTACTTC. Its translation: CASTRSGTAIYEQYF.

Points on this clone: This sample also contains other DNA sequences that code for the same CDR3. J is TRBJ1-4 and V is TRBV7-9; 7 bases line up with TRBD1. V gave up 2 bases and J gave up 5 bases; unmatched junction bases: 2. Germline CDR1 is SEHNR and CDR2 is FQNEAQ (reference sequence). This CDR3 contains 14 residues. CDR3 in DNA: TGTGCCAGCAGCTTAAGACAGGGAAATGAAAAACTGTTTTTT. Translation: CASSLRQGNEKLFF. Together with reference TRBV7-9 and TRBJ1-4, the CDR3 gives the full variable domain: DTGVSQNPRHKITKRGQNVTFRCDPISEHNRLYWYRQTLGQGPEFLTYFQNEAQLEKSRLLSDRFSAERPKGSFSTLEIQRTEQGDSAMYLCASSLRQGNEKLFFGSGTQLSVL.

The rearrangement links TRBV2 to TRBJ2-3, with D hard to call. Trimming cost V 4 bases and J 5 bases, with 4 bases left between them. This CDR3 is 11 amino acids long. The germline V gene encodes CDR1 SNHLY and CDR2 FYNNEI. This CDR3 is CASSGKDTQYF. CDR3 nucleotide sequence: TGTGCCAGCAGTGGTAAAGATACGCAGTATTTT.

The genes are TRBV29-1 and TRBJ1-2; 8 bases map to TRBD1. The CDR3 has 12 amino acids. V shed 5 bases, J shed 6 bases, and the junction held 5 bases outside the gene matches. Per germline, CDR1 SQVTM and CDR2 ANQGSEA. The CDR3 nucleotides are TGCAGCGTTCTGACAGGGGAGAATGGCTACACCTTC. Residues: CSVLTGENGYTF.

J is TRBJ1-2 and V is TRBV9, with TRBD1 matching 8 bases. Per germline, CDR1 SGDLS and CDR2 YYNGEE. This CDR3 has 14 amino acids. V shed 0 bases, J shed 4 bases, and the junction held 2 bases outside the gene matches. The CDR3 sequence: CASSVAGQAYGYTF. The DNA for the CDR3 is TGTGCCAGCAGCGTAGCGGGACAGGCCTATGGCTACACCTTC.

The count of this clone is one. The rearrangement uses TRBV30 and TRBJ1-1; 8 bases are a match to TRBD1. The CDR3 totals 13 residues. Germline V gives CDR1 GTSNPN, CDR2 SVGIG (reference sequence). After removal of 5 bases from V and 3 bases from J, the junction contained 5 bases not matched to a gene. CDR3 in DNA: TGTGCCTGGGCGGGACAGGCATACACTGAAGCTTTCTTT. Protein sequence: CAWAGQAYTEAFF.

This chain joins TRBV5-6 and TRBJ1-4, with 7 bases lining up with TRBD1. The CDR3 contains 14 residues. V lost 4 bases, J lost 6 bases, and 6 bases stayed unmatched. Germline V CDR1 and CDR2: SGHDT, YYEEEE. The CDR3 is CASSLTGRHEKLFF. The CDR3 bases are TGTGCCAGCAGCCTGACAGGGAGACATGAAAAACTGTTTTTT. The whole variable domain, filled in from reference TRBV5-6 and TRBJ1-4, reads DAGVTQSPTHLIKTRGQQVTLRCSPKSGHDTVSWYQQALGQGPQFIFQYYEEEERQRGNFPDRFSGHQFPNYSSELNVNALLLGDSALYLCASSLTGRHEKLFFGSGTQLSVL.

The chain links TRBV7-9 to TRBJ2-5; weak D call: TRBD2 (6 bases). CDR3 length: 15 residues. Trimming shortened V by 4 bases and J by 4 bases, and 16 bases separated the two germline ends. The germline gives CDR1 SEHNR, CDR2 FQNEAQ (reference sequence). The CDR3 DNA is TGTGCCAGCAGCTGGGGGAGGACAATAACAGAGACCCAGTACTTC. Its translation is CASSWGRTITETQYF.

The rearrangement joins TRBV5-4 to TRBJ2-3, with a possible D match to TRBD2 (6 bases). The CDR3 consists of 16 residues. The V gene lost 4 bases and the J gene lost 3 bases, with 18 bases spanning the gap. Germline V lookup: CDR1 SGHNT, CDR2 YYREEE (reference sequence). CDR3 residues: CASSRPHGRGTDTQYF. The CDR3 nucleotides are TGTGCCAGCAGCCGGCCCCACGGTCGGGGGACAGATACGCAGTATTTT.

The chain links TRBV7-2 to TRBJ1-6; 9 bases are a match to TRBD1. V lost 7 bases, J lost 7 bases, and 8 bases stayed unmatched. This CDR3 spans 15 amino acids. In germline, CDR1 is SGHTA, CDR2 FQGNSA. This CDR3 reads CASKMGTGSNSPLHF. The CDR3 coding sequence is TGTGCCAGCAAAATGGGGACAGGGTCAAATTCACCCCTCCACTTT.

The gene calls are TRBV5-1 and TRBJ2-4; 8 bases align to TRBD1. V trimming: 4 bases; J trimming: 5 bases; junction bases outside the gene matches: 5. This CDR3 contains 14 residues. Germline V gene data show CDR1 as SGHRS and CDR2 as YFSETQ. CDR3 residues: CASSTTGAQNIQYF. The CDR3 region has the DNA TGCGCCAGCAGCACGACAGGGGCCCAAAACATTCAGTACTTC.

The chain links TRBV7-2 to TRBJ1-2; maybe TRBD1 (6 bases). CDR3 size: 15 residues. Germline loops: CDR1 SGHTA, CDR2 FQGNSA. V gave up 2 bases and J gave up 2 bases, with 12 bases separating them. The CDR3 protein is CASSLTTGQNYGYTF. The CDR3 bases are TGTGCCAGCAGCTTAACTACGGGACAAAACTATGGCTACACCTTC.

This clone was observed once. The chain uses TRBV5-4 and TRBJ1-6; maybe TRBD1 (5 bases). The V end lost 5 bases, the J end lost 9 bases, and 18 bases lay between the germline ends. Germline loops: CDR1 SGHNT, CDR2 YYREEE (reference sequence). The CDR3 has 15 amino acids. CDR3 coding DNA: TGTGCCAGCAGTTCCCCGGGACCCGGGGGTTCACCCCTCCACTTT. It specifies CASSSPGPGGSPLHF.

The chain joins TRBV7-2 to TRBJ2-7; 8 bases line up with TRBD2. The J segment lost 3 bases and the V segment lost 5 bases, leaving 6 bases of the junction unmatched. Germline-derived CDR1 and CDR2 are SGHTA and FQGNSA. This CDR3 is 14 amino acids long. The CDR3 here is CASSTTGTSYEQYF. The CDR3, as DNA: TGTGCCAGCAGCACGACCGGGACTAGCTACGAGCAGTACTTC.

This chain links TRBV30 with TRBJ1-2; D is undetermined. Germline values: CDR1 GTSNPN, CDR2 SVGIG (reference sequence). This CDR3 has 13 amino acids. Between the trimmed V and J ends, which lost 2 bases and 7 bases, there was a span of 14 bases. The CDR3 loop is CAWSSPNRVGYTF. Written as DNA, the CDR3 is TGTGCCTGGAGTTCCCCCAACCGGGTTGGCTACACCTTC.

The V call is TRBV6-5, the J call TRBJ1-5; 7 nucleotides agree with TRBD1. CDR3 length: 14 amino acids. CDR1 is MNHEY and CDR2 is SVGAGI in the germline V gene. V gave up 6 bases and J gave up 6 bases; unmatched junction bases: 8. CDR3 sequence reads: CASRLRQGGQPQHF. DNA for the CDR3: TGTGCCAGCAGACTCCGACAGGGAGGTCAGCCCCAGCATTTT.

The chain couples TRBV18 to TRBJ1-4; the match to TRBD1 covers 8 bases. Trimming at V came to 3 bases and at J to 2 bases, leaving 2 bases not matched to a gene. CDR1 KGHSH and CDR2 LQKENI come from the germline V gene. The CDR3 has 15 residues. CDR3 sequence reads: CASSPGTGTNEKLFF. CDR3 DNA sequence: TGTGCCAGCTCACCCGGGACAGGCACTAATGAAAAACTGTTTTTT.

The rearrangement joins TRBV6-1 to TRBJ1-2; 11 bases align to TRBD1. The V gene's germline CDR1 is MNHNS and CDR2 SASEGT. Trimming cost V 1 base and J 2 bases; bases outside gene matches: 0. The CDR3 extends over 15 amino acids. The CDR3 loop is CASSEGTGGNYGYTF. Here the CDR3 DNA reads TGTGCCAGCAGTGAAGGGACAGGGGGCAACTATGGCTACACCTTC.

V is TRBV3-1 (or the pseudogene TRBV3-2) and J is TRBJ2-7; a possible D gene is TRBD1 (5 bases). CDR3 length: 13 residues. CDR1 and CDR2 (germline): LGHDT, YNNKEL (reference sequence). Trimming shortened V by 2 bases and J by 6 bases, and 11 bases separated the two germline ends. CDR3 residues: CASSQIDSAEQYF. The CDR3 DNA is TGTGCCAGCAGCCAAATCGACAGCGCCGAGCAGTACTTC.

The V and J genes are TRBV28 and TRBJ2-7, with a tentative D call TRBD1 (7 bases). Germline V gene lookup returns CDR1 MDHEN and CDR2 SYDVKM. Between the trimmed V and J ends, which lost 6 bases and 0 bases, there was a span of 15 bases. CDR3 length: 15 residues. CDR3 DNA: TGTGCCAGCAGACCACAGGGGAGGTACTCCTACGAGCAGTACTTC. This sequence encodes CASRPQGRYSYEQYF.

This clone was counted once. DNA for the CDR3: TGTGCCAGCTCACCACTCGGGACTAGCGGGAACTCCTACGAGCAGTACTTC. Its translation is CASSPLGTSGNSYEQYF. This chain links TRBV18 with TRBJ2-7, with 13 bases aligning to TRBD2. J gave up 0 bases and V 1 base, and 3 bases lay outside the gene matches. Germline loops: CDR1 KGHSH, CDR2 LQKENI. This CDR3 comprises 17 residues.

The chain recombines TRBV28 with TRBJ1-1, with 7 bases that match TRBD1. J gave up 6 bases and V 5 bases, and 12 bases lay outside the gene matches. The CDR3 is 15 amino acids. In germline, CDR1 is MDHEN, CDR2 SYDVKM. CDR3 DNA: TGTGCCAGCAGTCCACTGACAGGGACTTTAGCTGAAGCTTTCTTT. Amino acid sequence: CASSPLTGTLAEAFF.

The chain carries TRBV19 and TRBJ2-7; 7 positions match TRBD1. V was pared by 5 bases and J by 3 bases, with 13 bases of the junction left unmatched. This CDR3 is 16 amino acids long. Germline V gives CDR1 LNHDA, CDR2 SQIVND (reference sequence). The CDR3 DNA follows: TGTGCCAGTAGTCCTCATCTCCGGACAGGAGTCTACGAGCAGTACTTC. This encodes CASSPHLRTGVYEQYF.

The genes are TRBV29-1 and TRBJ2-3, with 12 bases matching TRBD1. The J segment lost 6 bases and the V segment lost 6 bases, leaving 10 bases of the junction unmatched. Germline lookup yields CDR1 SQVTM and CDR2 ANQGSEA. This CDR3 spans 15 amino acids. DNA for the CDR3: TGCAGCGTATATGGGACAGGGGGCGGTCTGGATACGCAGTATTTT. Translated, it gives CSVYGTGGGLDTQYF.

The table lists this clone with a count of one. V is TRBV3-1 (or the pseudogene TRBV3-2) and J is TRBJ2-7, with D possibly being TRBD2 (7 bases). This CDR3 has 15 residues. Germline CDR1 LGHDT, CDR2 YNNKEL (reference sequence). V lost 0 bases and J lost 5, with 14 bases in between. CDR3 residues: CASSQDREGGDEQYF. As DNA, the CDR3 is TGTGCCAGCAGCCAAGATCGTGAGGGGGGGGACGAGCAGTACTTC.

The rearrangement uses TRBV6-5 and TRBJ2-7; 7 bases are shared with TRBD1. This CDR3 has 13 amino acids. Germline V gene lookup returns CDR1 MNHEY and CDR2 SVGAGI. Trimming removed 6 bases from V and 0 bases from J; junction bases left unmatched: 2. The CDR3: CASRQGSSYEQYF. The CDR3 DNA sequence: TGTGCCAGCAGACAGGGGAGCTCCTACGAGCAGTACTTC.

The chain uses TRBV11-3 and TRBJ2-7, with 7 nucleotides matching TRBD1. Germline assignment: CDR1 SGHNT and CDR2 YENEEA. J gave up 2 bases and V 7 bases, and 8 bases lay outside the gene matches. The CDR3 loop spans 14 amino acids. The CDR3 DNA reads TGTGCCAGCACTACCTCAGGGGGTACCTACGAGCAGTACTTC. Protein: CASTTSGGTYEQYF.

This clone has only a few counts. The chain has TRBV9 and TRBJ2-1, with D maybe TRBD2 (5 bases). The V and J ends lost 4 bases and 4 bases respectively, with 21 bases between them. The germline gives CDR1 SGDLS, CDR2 YYNGEE. The CDR3 runs to 17 residues. CDR3 DNA: TGTGCCAGCAGCCCCTACCTCTCGAGCGGAGATTACAATGAGCAGTTCTTC. Translating gives CASSPYLSSGDYNEQFF.

Here the CDR3 reads CASSTLLGGLSGANVLTF. Written as DNA, the CDR3 is TGTGCCAGCAGCACACTCCTGGGGGGGCTCTCTGGGGCCAACGTCCTGACTTTC. V usage is TRBV7-6 and J usage is TRBJ2-6; maybe TRBD2 (7 bases). The CDR3 extends over 18 amino acids. From germline, CDR1 is SGHVS and CDR2 FNYEAQ. V was cut by 5 bases and J by 0 bases, with 17 bases left in between. The whole variable domain, filled in from reference TRBV7-6 and TRBJ2-6, reads GAGVSQSPRYKVTKRGQDVALRCDPISGHVSLYWYRQALGQGPEFLTYFNYEAQQDKSGLPNDRFSAERPEGSISTLTIQRTEQRDSAMYRCASSTLLGGLSGANVLTFGAGSRLTVL.